Listed below are T cell receptor beta chains from one sample, sequenced in a study of CD8 T cells in Susac syndrome. In TCRdb, the immunoSEQ multiplex PCR reads were re-called with MiXCR into one record per CDR3 protein. The sample yields 100,000 to 150,000 distinct CDR3 sequences, approximately 79% seen once. The specimen sequenced was CD8+ T cells from PBMCs. Receptors were obtained from a human donor with multiple sclerosis. CDR3s include the opening cysteine and the closing phenylalanine or tryptophan. A D gene is named only where the DNA matches it firmly. Size is omitted from some rows. Given values are once, few, many or a class for expanded clones.

V gene	J gene	D gene	clone size	CDR3 DNA	CDR3 protein
TRBV27	TRBJ1-5	.	.	TGTGCCAGCAGTTTATCGGCAGGCGCAAGCAATCAGCCCCAGCATTTT	CASSLSAGASNQPQHF
TRBV6-5	TRBJ2-3	.	.	TGTGCCAGCAGTTACGCCGGGCTAACAACAGATACGCAGTATTTT	CASSYAGLTTDTQYF
TRBV7-9	TRBJ2-1	.	few	TGTGCCAGCAGCTTGGGCGGTGGTGAGCAGTTCTTC	CASSLGGGEQFF
TRBV5-1	TRBJ2-1	TRBD1	.	TGCGCCAGCAGCTTTTACGGACAGGGGGCAGGAGAGCAGTTCTTC	CASSFYGQGAGEQFF
TRBV4-1	TRBJ1-2	.	.	TGCGCCAGCAGCCTAGGCCCGCTGATACCTAACTATGGCTACACCTTC	CASSLGPLIPNYGYTF
TRBV28	TRBJ2-2	TRBD1	.	TGTGCCACGTTCACAGGGGGGATAGACACCGGGGAGCTGTTTTTT	CATFTGGIDTGELFF
TRBV12-3/TRBV12-4	TRBJ2-1	.	.	TGTGCCAGCAGTTTAGCCCTGTGGGGGGACCCCAACAATGAGCAGTTCTTC	CASSLALWGDPNNEQFF
TRBV3-1	TRBJ1-5	.	once	TGTGCCAGCAGCCCAGGGCGGCAGCCCAATCAGCCCCAGCATTTT	CASSPGRQPNQPQHF
TRBV4-1	TRBJ1-1	.	.	TGCGCCAGCAGGCCACGTTCCCAACAGTCCATGAACACTGAAGCTTTCTTT	CASRPRSQQSMNTEAFF
TRBV14	TRBJ2-7	.	once	TGTGCCAGCAGCCAAGGACCCACCGTCTTCGAGCAGTACTTC	CASSQGPTVFEQYF
TRBV4-2	TRBJ2-3	TRBD2	.	TGTGCCAGCAGCAAGGCCCCCCCCCTAGCGGGAGTTAGAGGGGATGGTACAGATACGCAGTATTTT	CASSKAPPLAGVRGDGTDTQYF
TRBV19	TRBJ1-5	.	once	TGTGCCAGTAGCCTCGATCGATCCTGGGTAAATCAGCCCCAGCATTTT	CASSLDRSWVNQPQHF
TRBV11-2	TRBJ2-1	.	.	TGTGCCAGCAGCAACCACTGGAATGAGCAGTTCTTC	CASSNHWNEQFF
TRBV5-6	TRBJ1-2	.	few	TGTGCCAGCAGCTCACTGTCCGGGACCGCCGGGGGTGGCTACACCTTC	CASSSLSGTAGGGYTF
TRBV6-1	TRBJ1-3	.	.	TGTGCCAGCATTCAAAGCCGGGGAGCCTACCTCTTCTCTGGAAACACCATATATTTT	CASIQSRGAYLFSGNTIYF
TRBV9	TRBJ2-1	.	.	TGTGCCAGCAGCGGGGACTGGGGCTCCTACAATGAGCAGTTCTTC	CASSGDWGSYNEQFF
TRBV12-3/TRBV12-4	TRBJ1-1	.	.	TGTGCCAGCGGGTTTGTTTTCACTGAAGCTTTCTTT	CASGFVFTEAFF
TRBV5-6	TRBJ2-2	.	few	TGTGCCAGCAGCTTGGCGGCCGGGCTAGGGGAGAACACCGGGGAGCTGTTTTTT	CASSLAAGLGENTGELFF
TRBV7-6	TRBJ1-5	.	few	TGTGCCAGCAGCCCGACAGAGGATCAGCCCCAGCATTTT	CASSPTEDQPQHF
TRBV30	TRBJ1-1	.	.	TGTGCCTGGAGTGTACGGGTCTGGGAACCGACTGAAGCTTTCTTT	CAWSVRVWEPTEAFF
TRBV6-5	TRBJ1-1	.	.	TGTGCCAGCAGTTACGGAACAGGGAAGAACACTGAAGCTTTCTTT	CASSYGTGKNTEAFF
TRBV27	TRBJ2-7	.	.	TGTGCCAGCAGTTTAAATGGAGAGCAGTACTTC	CASSLNGEQYF
TRBV5-4	TRBJ1-1	TRBD1	few	TGTGCCAGCAGCTTGATTGGGGGACAGGAAGCTTTCTTT	CASSLIGGQEAFF
TRBV29-1	TRBJ1-3	.	.	TGCAGCGTCCTTTACTCTGGAAACACCATATATTTT	CSVLYSGNTIYF
TRBV20-1	TRBJ1-2	.	.	TGCAGTGCTAGAGTTACCCCGCTAAACCACTATGGCTACACCTTC	CSARVTPLNHYGYTF
TRBV25-1	TRBJ1-3	.	.	TGTGCCAGCAGTGAAGAAGGGTATGCGAACACCATATATTTT	CASSEEGYANTIYF
TRBV6-2/TRBV6-3	TRBJ2-1	TRBD2	.	TGTGCCAGCAGTTACTCGCTAGCGGGGACTTCAGGGCAGTTCTTC	CASSYSLAGTSGQFF
TRBV20-1	TRBJ2-7	TRBD2	.	TGCAGTGCTAGGGATAGCGGGGGGTACATCTACGAGCAGTACTTC	CSARDSGGYIYEQYF
TRBV4-1	TRBJ1-1	TRBD1	.	TGCGCCAGCAGCCATCCCAGCCCGCAGGGGGGTGAAGCTTTCTTT	CASSHPSPQGGEAFF